These T cell receptor beta chains were read from a single sample in a study of cytomegalovirus exposure and HLA in healthy donors. Clones were sequenced by immunoSEQ multiplex PCR, and TCRdb holds only the in-frame ones, with some missing. In the table there are about 100,000 clones, around 85% of which are singletons. The sequenced material came from PBMCs. The receptors shown here come from a woman aged 18-29 years in good health and CMV-seronegative. The CDR3 runs from the conserved cysteine through the conserved F or W. D genes are given only for firm matches. The size of a clone is reported for some rows only, either as once, few or many, or as a class for expanded clones.

size: many; V: TRBV6-1; D: -; J: TRBJ1-2; DNA: TGTGCCAGCAGTGCGACAGAGACCTATGGCTACACCTTC; CDR3: CASSATETYGYTF
size: -; V: TRBV2; D: -; J: TRBJ2-3; DNA: TGTGCCAGCAGCCCAGTGCAGATCAGCACAGATACGCAGTATTTT; CDR3: CASSPVQISTDTQYF
size: -; V: TRBV11-2; D: TRBD1; J: TRBJ2-1; DNA: TGTGCCAGCAGCAGAGGGACAGGGCACAATGAGCAGTTCTTC; CDR3: CASSRGTGHNEQFF
size: -; V: TRBV4-1; D: -; J: TRBJ1-5; DNA: TGCGCCAGCAGCCAGGCACAGGGTAGGAGCAATCAGCCCCAGCATTTT; CDR3: CASSQAQGRSNQPQHF
size: -; V: TRBV5-1; D: -; J: TRBJ1-1; DNA: TGCGCCAGCACCCTGGACACCTACACTGAAGCTTTCTTT; CDR3: CASTLDTYTEAFF
size: -; V: TRBV2; D: -; J: TRBJ2-1; DNA: TGTGCCAGCAGGGCAGGGGTGTCCTACAATGAGCAGTTCTTC; CDR3: CASRAGVSYNEQFF
size: -; V: TRBV30; D: -; J: TRBJ2-2; DNA: TGTGCCTGGAACACAGGTAACACCGGGGAGCTGTTTTTT; CDR3: CAWNTGNTGELFF
size: -; V: TRBV6-5; D: -; J: TRBJ1-2; DNA: TGTGCCAGCTCGGCAGGCGAGAGCTATGGCTACACCTTC; CDR3: CASSAGESYGYTF
size: -; V: TRBV9; D: -; J: TRBJ1-2; DNA: TGTGCCAGCAGCGCCACCGAGTGGAACTATGGCTACACCTTC; CDR3: CASSATEWNYGYTF
size: -; V: TRBV7-9; D: -; J: TRBJ1-1; DNA: TGTGCCAGCAGCAGCCCCAGTGGGGGCGCCGAGTCAAAGAACACTGAAGCTTTCTTT; CDR3: CASSSPSGGAESKNTEAFF
size: -; V: TRBV7-8; D: TRBD1; J: TRBJ1-6; DNA: TGTGCCAGCAGCTTCGGACAGGGGAATTCACCCCTCCACTTT; CDR3: CASSFGQGNSPLHF
size: -; V: TRBV19; D: -; J: TRBJ1-1; DNA: TGTGCCAGTTCCAGTACGGGGGTGAACACTGAAGCTTTCTTT; CDR3: CASSSTGVNTEAFF
size: -; V: TRBV5-6; D: -; J: TRBJ1-5; DNA: TGTGCCAGCAGCTACGGCACAGGGACATATCAGCCCCAGCATTTT; CDR3: CASSYGTGTYQPQHF
size: -; V: TRBV2; D: -; J: TRBJ1-2; DNA: TGTGCCAGCAGTGTTAGGAAGGGGATATACTATGGCTACACCTTC; CDR3: CASSVRKGIYYGYTF
size: once; V: TRBV4-1; D: TRBD2; J: TRBJ2-7; DNA: TGCGCCAGCAGCCCAGGACTAGCGGATTCCTACGAGCAGTACTTC; CDR3: CASSPGLADSYEQYF
size: -; V: TRBV25-1; D: TRBD1; J: TRBJ2-7; DNA: TGTGCCAGCAGTGAAAGTTCCCAGGGGGCTTACGAGCAGTACTTC; CDR3: CASSESSQGAYEQYF
size: -; V: TRBV9; D: TRBD2; J: TRBJ2-5; DNA: TGTGCCAGCAGCGTTAGAGGACTAGATGGAGAGACCCAGTACTTC; CDR3: CASSVRGLDGETQYF
size: -; V: TRBV5-1; D: -; J: TRBJ1-6; DNA: TGCGCCAGCAGCTGGAGGGGCAGGAACACGGAAAATTCACCCCTCCACTTT; CDR3: CASSWRGRNTENSPLHF
size: few; V: TRBV11-3; D: TRBD1; J: TRBJ2-1; DNA: TGTGCCAGCAGCCACCGACAGGGTACTTCCTACAATGAGCAGTTCTTC; CDR3: CASSHRQGTSYNEQFF
size: -; V: TRBV30; D: TRBD1; J: TRBJ1-6; DNA: TGTGCCTGGACCCGGGGACAGGGGAATTCACCCCTCCACTTT; CDR3: CAWTRGQGNSPLHF
size: -; V: TRBV7-3; D: TRBD2; J: TRBJ2-3; DNA: TGTGCCAGCAGCTCCTCCCCTCTAGCGGGGGGAGGAGATACGCAGTATTTT; CDR3: CASSSSPLAGGGDTQYF
size: -; V: TRBV5-1; D: -; J: TRBJ2-7; DNA: TGCGCCAGCAGCTTCGACCCGGCGGGGGAGCAGTACTTC; CDR3: CASSFDPAGEQYF
size: -; V: TRBV27; D: -; J: TRBJ1-5; DNA: TGTGCCAGCAGTTCGACAGCGCAATCACGGCCCCAGCATTTT; CDR3: CASSSTAQSRPQHF
size: -; V: TRBV9; D: TRBD2; J: TRBJ2-5; DNA: TGTGCCAGCAGCGTTAGCGGGGGGTACCAAGAGACCCAGTACTTC; CDR3: CASSVSGGYQETQYF
size: few; V: TRBV6-1; D: -; J: TRBJ2-1; DNA: TGTGCCAGCAGTGCGCAACAGGGTAGTAGCGATGAGCAGTTCTTC; CDR3: CASSAQQGSSDEQFF
size: once; V: TRBV6-5; D: TRBD1; J: TRBJ2-7; DNA: TGTGCCAGCAGTCTCCCGACAGGGGGGGCCGAGCAGTACTTC; CDR3: CASSLPTGGAEQYF
size: -; V: TRBV11-2; D: -; J: TRBJ2-7; DNA: TGTGCCAGCAGCTTAGGCAGTTCAGGATACGAGCAGTACTTC; CDR3: CASSLGSSGYEQYF
size: -; V: TRBV28; D: -; J: TRBJ1-2; DNA: TGTGCCAGCAGTTTAGGTAACAGGGATGGCTACACCTTC; CDR3: CASSLGNRDGYTF
size: -; V: TRBV29-1; D: -; J: TRBJ1-5; DNA: TGCAGCGTTGCTACAGGGTGGGATCAGCCCCAGCATTTT; CDR3: CSVATGWDQPQHF
size: -; V: TRBV6-5; D: TRBD1; J: TRBJ1-1; DNA: TGTGCCAGCAGTTCTACAGGGGGAGGGAACACTGAAGCTTTCTTT; CDR3: CASSSTGGGNTEAFF
size: -; V: TRBV27; D: -; J: TRBJ2-2; DNA: TGTGCCAGCAGTAGGAGGGGCGGGGAGCTGTTTTTT; CDR3: CASSRRGGELFF
size: few; V: TRBV7-9; D: -; J: TRBJ2-2; DNA: TGTGCCAGCAGCCTCGGGGAGCTGTTTTTT; CDR3: CASSLGELFF
size: -; V: TRBV28; D: TRBD1; J: TRBJ1-2; DNA: TGTGCCAGCGGATCGACAGGGAGTAGCGGCTATGGCTACACCTTC; CDR3: CASGSTGSSGYGYTF
size: once; V: TRBV30; D: -; J: TRBJ1-1; DNA: TGTGCCTGGAAAGACCCCAGGGAAGCTTTCTTT; CDR3: CAWKDPREAFF
size: once; V: TRBV9; D: -; J: TRBJ1-6; DNA: TGTGCCAGCAGCCCCCGGGACTCCCATAATTCACCCCTCCACTTT; CDR3: CASSPRDSHNSPLHF
size: -; V: TRBV19; D: TRBD1; J: TRBJ1-6; DNA: TGTGCCAGTAGCCCTGGGACAGGGAACAATTCACCCCTCCACTTT; CDR3: CASSPGTGNNSPLHF
size: few; V: TRBV5-1; D: TRBD1; J: TRBJ2-3; DNA: TGCGCCAGCAGCTCCGGGACAGGGGACACAGATACGCAGTATTTT; CDR3: CASSSGTGDTDTQYF
size: -; V: TRBV27; D: -; J: TRBJ1-4; DNA: TGTGCCAGCAGTCCCATTCCGGGAGAGAATGGGAAAAAACTGTTTTTT; CDR3: CASSPIPGENGKKLFF
size: -; V: TRBV5-5; D: TRBD1; J: TRBJ1-6; DNA: TGTGCCAGCAGCTTGGATGACAGGGTTGGTTTGAGTAATTCACCCCTCCACTTT; CDR3: CASSLDDRVGLSNSPLHF
size: once; V: TRBV6-5; D: TRBD1; J: TRBJ2-5; DNA: TGTGCCAGCAGCGCGACAGGGGCTTACGAGACCCAGTACTTC; CDR3: CASSATGAYETQYF
size: -; V: TRBV5-1; D: TRBD1; J: TRBJ1-5; DNA: TGCGCCAGCAGCTTGACAGGGGGCAATCAGCCCCAGCATTTT; CDR3: CASSLTGGNQPQHF
size: -; V: TRBV11-2; D: -; J: TRBJ1-1; DNA: TGTGCCAGCAGCTTCCCGTTTGTCGGGGGGGACACTGAAGCTTTCTTT; CDR3: CASSFPFVGGDTEAFF
size: -; V: TRBV6-6; D: TRBD2; J: TRBJ2-3; DNA: TGTGCCAGCAGTGATAGGACTAGACTCACAGATACGCAGTATTTT; CDR3: CASSDRTRLTDTQYF